Below, 16 T cell receptor beta chains from the same sample are listed, as sequenced in a study of tumor-infiltrating lymphocytes in primary liver carcinoma. Without any cell sorting, about 19-32 mg of bulk tissue yielded co-extracted RNA and DNA. TCR beta cDNA was reverse-transcribed from 450 to 500 ng of total RNA. The reaction used a constant-region primer and ProtoScript II reverse transcriptase. Generation of the TCR beta libraries relied on three nested multiplex PCR rounds using slightly modified ARM-PCR. Running 9 to 10 cycles apiece, the first two PCR rounds relied on TRBV1-TRBV30 forward primers together with a C-beta reverse primer. TCRdb redid the calling of the multiplex PCR reads with MiXCR, one entry per CDR3 protein. The data show approximately 190,000 distinct CDR3 sequences, roughly 80% seen once. Sequenced material: tumor tissue from primary liver carcinoma. Source of these receptors: a man in his forties with primary liver carcinoma and hepatitis B virus infection.

The chain links TRBV5-1 to TRBJ2-6; D is perhaps TRBD2 (5 bases). This CDR3 spans 16 amino acids. Germline lookup yields CDR1 SGHRS and CDR2 YFSETQ. Trimming pared 3 bases from V and 0 bases from J, leaving 10 bases between. The CDR3 DNA reads TGCGCCAGCAGCTACGGAGGAAGCTCTGGGGCCAACGTCCTGACTTTC. This sequence encodes CASSYGGSSGANVLTF.

Remarks on this clonotype: At one of its ends the junction is not consistent with the germline gene, which may arise from a read error. DNA for the CDR3: TGTGCCAGCAGCGCCGGGACAGGGTACCCCTATGAGCAGTACTTC. It yields the protein CASSAGTGYPYEQYF. The genes are TRBV5-4 and TRBJ2-7; 9 bases agree with TRBD1. The CDR3 sequence is 15 residues long. Germline V gene sequence: CDR1 SGHNT, CDR2 YYREEE (reference sequence).

As to this clonotype: The germline gene is not matched at one end of the junction; a read error may be the cause. This chain joins TRBV29-1 and TRBJ2-7; TRBD2 aligns across 8 bases. The CDR3 length is 12 residues. The germline gives CDR1 SQVTM, CDR2 ANQGSEA. As DNA, the CDR3 is TGCAGCTCCCTGACTAGCGACGACGAACAGTACTTC. Protein product: CSSLTSDDEQYF.

Points on this clonotype: Given a much more abundant clone one base away, this may be a read error. The rearrangement uses TRBV6-5 and TRBJ2-5; TRBD1 aligns across 8 bases. The CDR3 loop spans 12 amino acids. CDR1 is MNHEY and CDR2 is SVGAGI in the germline V gene. The ends lost 10 bases at V and 5 bases at J; junction bases unmatched: 6. DNA for the CDR3: TGTGCCAACAGACGGGACAGGGAGACCCAGTACTTC. It codes for CANRRDRETQYF.

Note on this clonotype: Compared with germline, one end of the junction differs, possibly owing to a read error. The CDR3 DNA reads as TGTGCCAACAGTCTTGGTGGGCGCAGGGCTGAAGCTTTCTTT. Amino acids: CANSLGGRRAEAFF. The J gene is TRBJ1-1, the V gene TRBV12-3 or TRBV12-4; the D gene is possibly TRBD1 (5 bases). CDR3 length: 14 amino acids.

A few counts support this clonotype. The chain combines TRBV12-3 or TRBV12-4 with TRBJ2-5, with D tentatively TRBD1 (5 bases). The CDR3 is made up of 13 amino acids. The CDR3 protein is CVSSLSRVETQYF. CDR3 in DNA: TGTGTTAGCAGTTTGAGCAGGGTAGAGACCCAGTACTTC.

Worth noting for this clonotype: Since a much larger clone is just one base distant, this may be a read error. This chain joins TRBV5-1 and TRBJ2-1; perhaps TRBD1 as D (5 bases). The V gene's germline CDR1 is SGHRS and CDR2 YFSETQ. V was trimmed by 4 bases and J by 1 base, leaving 18 bases between them. The CDR3 has 17 residues. The CDR3 region is CASSRFTRGPSYNEQFF. Written as DNA, the CDR3 is TGCGCCAGCAGCCGATTTACAAGGGGTCCTTCCTACAATGAGCAGTTCTTC.

On this clonotype itself: At one boundary the junction diverges from the germline segment, which might be a read error. The gene calls are TRBV6-2 or TRBV6-3 and TRBJ2-1; D possibly corresponds to TRBD1 (5 bases). The CDR3 spans 16 residues. Looked up from germline, CDR1 is MNHEY and CDR2 is SVGEGT. The CDR3 loop reads CASGGHVLSSYNEQLF. DNA for the CDR3: TGTGCCAGCGGCGGACATGTCCTTAGCTCCTACAATGAGCAGTTGTTC.

In the case of this clonotype: Relative to the germline gene, one junction end is altered; a read error may explain this. The chain is built from TRBV6-1 and TRBJ2-5; tentative D call: TRBD1 (5 bases). This CDR3 region has 13 residues. Germline V gene data show CDR1 as MNHNS and CDR2 as SASEGT. The DNA for the CDR3 is TGTGCCAGCTGTGCAAGGGGTGCAGAGTCCCAGTACTTC. This sequence encodes CASCARGAESQYF.

A remark on this clonotype: Relative to the germline gene, one junction end is altered; a read error may explain this. This chain uses TRBV12-3 or TRBV12-4 with TRBJ2-2; D may be TRBD2 (6 bases). The CDR3 is 11 amino acids. CDR3 region: CVSSSRRDLFF. The CDR3 region has the DNA TGTGTCAGCAGTTCCCGGAGGGATCTGTTTTTT.

CDR3 bases: TGTGCCAGCAGTTCTGCACTAGCGCTATACAATGAGCAGTTCTTC. Protein: CASSSALALYNEQFF. The chain joins TRBV6-2 or TRBV6-3 to TRBJ2-1; 7 bases match TRBD2. CDR3 size: 15 residues. CDR1 is MNHEY and CDR2 is SVGEGT in the germline V gene. V dropped 4 bases and J dropped 4; count of bases not matched to a gene: 7.

This clonotype came up a few times. The junction shows a germline mismatch at one end, possibly a read error. The chain joins TRBV12-3 or TRBV12-4 to TRBJ1-4; no reliable D call. The CDR3 consists of 12 residues. CDR3 nucleotide sequence: TGTGTCAGCACTTATAGAAATGAAAAACTGTCTTTT. Its protein product is CVSTYRNEKLSF.

Concerning this clonotype: One end of the junction varies from germline; a read error may be responsible. This sequence joins TRBV29-1 and TRBJ2-7, with D possibly called TRBD1 or TRBD2 (5 bases each). The CDR3 is made up of 14 amino acids. Germline V gives CDR1 SQVTM, CDR2 ANQGSEA. CDR3 coding DNA: TGCAGCGCAAGGGGTCGAGGGAGCTCCTACGAACAGCACTTC. This codes for CSARGRGSSYEQHF.

To note about this clonotype: The conserved final phenylalanine or tryptophan is absent from the CDR3, which likely points to a read error. The rearrangement joins TRBV29-1 to TRBJ2-3; TRBD2 is a possible D gene (5 bases). From germline, CDR1 is SQVTM and CDR2 ANQGSEA. The ends were cut back, 2 bases at V and 8 bases at J, with 8 bases in the middle. The CDR3 has 11 residues. The CDR3 nucleotides read TGCAGCGTTGAACACGGGGTTACGCAGTATTCT. This sequence encodes CSVEHGVTQYS.

Remarks on this clonotype: Relative to the germline gene, one junction end is altered; a read error may explain this. The chain employs TRBV11-2 and TRBJ2-3; D perhaps matches TRBD2 (6 bases). CDR3 length: 17 amino acids. Germline V gives CDR1 SGHAT, CDR2 FQNNGV. The CDR3 is CASNLDPGETSTDTQCF. In DNA form, the CDR3 reads TGTGCCAGCAACTTAGATCCGGGGGAGACTAGTACAGATACGCAGTGTTTT.

Note on this clonotype: A read error may produce the germline difference seen at one junction end. The chain employs TRBV11-2 and TRBJ2-6, with 8 bases fitting TRBD1. The germline gives CDR1 SGHAT, CDR2 FQNNGV. CDR3 size: 21 residues. CDR3 nucleotide sequence: TGTGCCAGTAGCATGGGTGGAGACAGGGGCATTTCCCTCTATGGGGCCGACGTCCTGACTTTC. Protein product: CASSMGGDRGISLYGADVLTF.